This T cell receptor beta chain was profiled in a study of cytomegalovirus exposure and HLA in healthy donors. V was pared by 0 bases and J by 7 bases, with 18 bases between. The germline CDR1 and CDR2 sequences are SNHLY and FYNNEI. This CDR3 contains 16 residues. The PCR had 60 Vbeta and 13 Jbeta primers. The data were produced by immunoSEQ multiplex PCR, yet TCRdb's version contains in-frame clones alone and is incomplete. The table shows some 150,000 clones, with around 80% occurring only once. The chain combines TRBV2 with TRBJ1-2; D gene ambiguous. This sequence originates from a man aged 18 to 30 in good health and CMV-seropositive. The specimen was PBMCs. CDR3 DNA: TGTGCCAGCAGTGAAGCAAGCGGGCGGGGTTTAGGTGGCTACACCTTC. This encodes CASSEASGRGLGGYTF.